This T cell receptor (beta chain) originates from a study of T-cell reconstitution after alpha-beta-depleted transplantation in children. The study, taken as a whole, reports: Surviving recipient T cells and thymic progenitors produced the high day-60 TCRbeta diversity seen in some patients. Most T-cell counts and diversity one year after the transplant came from T cells that were newly produced. By about two months after transplant, alpha-beta T cells reportedly arose from several hundred graft clones that had expanded.

As for this clonotype: Its antigen is unidentified.

It was with unique molecular identifiers that the TCRbeta library was prepared. MiXCR, run by TCRdb on the PCR reads, gives a single entry per CDR3 protein. This sample has just over 200,000 distinct CDR3 sequences, with 8.4% found just once. Germline lookup yields CDR1 SQVTM and CDR2 ANQGSEA. The length of the CDR3 is 14 residues. V was clipped by 6 bases and J by 7 bases; unmatched bases: 9. The J gene is TRBJ1-5, the V gene TRBV29-1; 10 bases are a match to TRBD1. The receptor's source is a male patient between 2 and 9 years old who had a stem cell transplant for acute myeloid leukemia, so the T cells may come from the graft donor. The starting material was PBMCs, mostly from graft donor cells, obtained 360 days after TCRalphabeta/CD19-depleted stem cell transplant. The chain's CDR3 is CSVGYGQGGQPQHF. Written as DNA, the CDR3 is TGCAGCGTAGGCTACGGACAGGGGGGCCAGCCCCAGCATTTT.